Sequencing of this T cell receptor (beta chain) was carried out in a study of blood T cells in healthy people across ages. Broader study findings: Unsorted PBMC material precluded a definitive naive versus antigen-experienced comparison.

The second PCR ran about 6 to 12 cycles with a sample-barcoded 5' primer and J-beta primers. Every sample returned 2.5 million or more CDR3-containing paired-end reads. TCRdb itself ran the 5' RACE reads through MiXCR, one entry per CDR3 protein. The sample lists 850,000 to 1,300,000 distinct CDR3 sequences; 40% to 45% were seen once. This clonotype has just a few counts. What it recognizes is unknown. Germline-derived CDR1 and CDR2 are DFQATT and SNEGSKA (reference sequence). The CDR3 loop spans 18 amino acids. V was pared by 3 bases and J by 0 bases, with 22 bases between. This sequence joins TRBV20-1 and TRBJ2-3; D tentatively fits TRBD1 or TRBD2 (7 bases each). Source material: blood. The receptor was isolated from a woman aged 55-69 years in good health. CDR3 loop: CSARSGGGSGSSTDTQYF. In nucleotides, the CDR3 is TGCAGTGCTAGGTCAGGGGGTGGTAGCGGGTCTAGCACAGATACGCAGTATTTT.